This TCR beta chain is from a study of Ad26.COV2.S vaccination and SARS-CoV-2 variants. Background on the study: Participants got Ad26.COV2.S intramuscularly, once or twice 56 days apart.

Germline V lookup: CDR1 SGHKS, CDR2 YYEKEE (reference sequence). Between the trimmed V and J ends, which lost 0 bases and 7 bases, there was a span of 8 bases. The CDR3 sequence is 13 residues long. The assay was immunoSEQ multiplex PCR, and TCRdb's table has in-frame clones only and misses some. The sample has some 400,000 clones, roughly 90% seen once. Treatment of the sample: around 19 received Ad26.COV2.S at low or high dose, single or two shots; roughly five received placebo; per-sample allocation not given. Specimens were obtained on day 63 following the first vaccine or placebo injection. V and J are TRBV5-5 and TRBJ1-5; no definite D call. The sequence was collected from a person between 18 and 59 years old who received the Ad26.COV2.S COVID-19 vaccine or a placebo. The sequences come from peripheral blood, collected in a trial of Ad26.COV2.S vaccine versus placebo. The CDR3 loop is CASSLADDQPQHF. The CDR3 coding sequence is TGTGCCAGCAGCTTGGCCGACGACCAGCCCCAGCATTTT. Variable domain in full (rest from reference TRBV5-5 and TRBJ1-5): DAGVTQSPTHLIKTRGQQVTLRCSPISGHKSVSWYQQVLGQGPQFIFQYYEKEERGRGNFPDRFSARQFPNYSSELNVNALLLGDSALYLCASSLADDQPQHFGDGTRLSIL.